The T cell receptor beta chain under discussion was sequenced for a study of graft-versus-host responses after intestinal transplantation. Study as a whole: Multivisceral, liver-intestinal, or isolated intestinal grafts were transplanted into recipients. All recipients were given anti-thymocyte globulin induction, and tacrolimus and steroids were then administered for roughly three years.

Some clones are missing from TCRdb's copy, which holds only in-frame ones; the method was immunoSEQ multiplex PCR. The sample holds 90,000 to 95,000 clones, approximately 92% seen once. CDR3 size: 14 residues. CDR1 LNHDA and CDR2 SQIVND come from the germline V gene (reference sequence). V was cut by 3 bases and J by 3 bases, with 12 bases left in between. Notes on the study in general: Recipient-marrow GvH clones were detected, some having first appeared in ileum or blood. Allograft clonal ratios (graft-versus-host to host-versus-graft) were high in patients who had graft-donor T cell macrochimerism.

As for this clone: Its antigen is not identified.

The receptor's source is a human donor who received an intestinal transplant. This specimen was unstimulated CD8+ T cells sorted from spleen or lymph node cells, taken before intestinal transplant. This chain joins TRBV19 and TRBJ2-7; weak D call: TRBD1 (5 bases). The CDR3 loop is CASSISGLGYEQYF. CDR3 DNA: TGTGCCAGTAGTATCTCAGGGTTGGGCTACGAGCAGTACTTC.